These 31 T cell receptor beta chains originate from one sample sequenced in a study of human T cells and chemical hapten exposure. TCRdb redid the calling of the RACE reads with MiXCR, one entry per CDR3 protein. The sample yields around 110,000 distinct CDR3 sequences, 12% seen once. The time point denotes: patch test 1, 2 weeks after DPC sensitization. Treatment noted: therapeutic diphenylcyclopropenone sensitization with weekly scalp DPC. The sequencing used whole blood, collected in connection with sensitization to the hapten diphenylcyclopropenone (DPC). These receptors were obtained from a woman aged 50 to 60 with alopecia areata. Some clones in this sample may be carry-over from other donors' samples.

This clonotype was observed a handful of times. The J gene is TRBJ2-1, the V gene TRBV5-1; 10 nucleotides match TRBD1. Per germline, CDR1 SGHRS and CDR2 YFSETQ. J lost 8 bases, V lost 6 bases, and 14 bases had no gene match. This CDR3 has 16 amino acids. CDR3 in DNA: TGCGCCAGCAACCTCTTCCGGGACAGGGGCAGGGATGAGCAGTTCTTC. Encoded protein: CASNLFRDRGRDEQFF.

This clonotype was counted many times. CDR3 in DNA: TGTGCCAGCAGCTTAGCTCACAGCTCCACAGATACGCAGTATTTT. This translates into CASSLAHSSTDTQYF. The rearrangement uses TRBV11-2 and TRBJ2-3; D unresolved. Trimming stripped 1 base from V and 2 bases from J, with 10 bases between. This CDR3 has 15 residues. Per the germline V gene, CDR1 is SGHAT and CDR2 is FQNNGV.

This clonotype was observed many times. The chain carries TRBV20-1 and TRBJ1-4, with no clear D. With 2 bases removed from V and 4 bases from J, the gap between germline ends came to 8 bases. CDR1 and CDR2 (germline): DFQATT, SNEGSKA (reference sequence). This CDR3 is 13 amino acids long. In nucleotides, the CDR3 is TGCAGTGCTAGAAGCAGGAATAATGAAAAACTGTTTTTT. It yields the protein CSARSRNNEKLFF.

The chain links TRBV10-1 to TRBJ1-4, with D possibly TRBD1 on 5 matching bases. The CDR3 spans 16 residues. Germline loops: CDR1 WNHNN, CDR2 SYGVQD (reference sequence). V gave up 3 bases and J gave up 0 bases, with 11 bases separating them. The CDR3 reads CASSDRVLPTNEKLFF. CDR3 DNA sequence: TGCGCCAGCAGTGACAGGGTTTTACCAACTAATGAAAAACTGTTTTTT.

A word on this clonotype: This may come from a read error, since a much larger clone is one base off. The conserved phenylalanine or tryptophan normally closing the CDR3 is absent here, so this likely arose from a read error. The rearrangement links TRBV11-2 to TRBJ2-1; no firm D call. V was shortened by 5 bases and J by 6 bases, with 5 bases between the two germline ends. The CDR3 covers 11 residues. Germline loops: CDR1 SGHAT, CDR2 FQNNGV. CDR3 nucleotides: TGTGCCAGCAGCCAAGTCAATGAGCAGTTCTAC. Protein sequence: CASSQVNEQFY.

The gene calls are TRBV27 and TRBJ2-1, with TRBD2 matching 7 bases. V dropped 2 bases and J dropped 7; count of bases not matched to a gene: 8. CDR3 length: 15 residues. CDR1 is MNHEY and CDR2 is SMNVEV in the germline V gene (reference sequence). The CDR3 nucleotides read TGTGCCAGCAGTTTAAATCGGGACTACTCTAATGAGCAGTTCTTC. This gives the protein CASSLNRDYSNEQFF.

This clonotype appeared a few times. The chain employs TRBV7-2 and TRBJ1-1; D might be TRBD1 (5 bases). In germline, CDR1 is SGHTA, CDR2 FQGNSA. The CDR3 is 14 amino acids. V was shortened by 5 bases and J by 2 bases, with 12 bases between the two germline ends. The CDR3: CASSAQTANTEAFF. DNA of the CDR3: TGTGCCAGCAGCGCACAGACAGCCAACACTGAAGCTTTCTTT.

This clonotype has at least ten counts. V is TRBV7-9 and J is TRBJ1-1; 9 bases align to TRBD1. The CDR3 has 14 residues. V shed 5 bases and J 4 bases; nucleotides not matched to a gene: 5. The germline V gene has CDR1 SEHNR and CDR2 FQNEAQ (reference sequence). The CDR3, as DNA: TGTGCCAGCAGCCCCTGGACAGGGGCCACTGAAGCTTTCTTT. The encoded protein is CASSPWTGATEAFF.

This clonotype was picked up many times. The DNA of the CDR3 is TGTGCCAGCAGTCTGATCCAGCACACCGGGGAGCTGTTTTTT. Its protein is CASSLIQHTGELFF. The chain joins TRBV28 to TRBJ2-2; D gene uncertain. The V end was cut by 5 bases, the J end by 3 bases, with 10 bases between. Germline CDR1 MDHEN, CDR2 SYDVKM. The CDR3 totals 14 residues.

The V gene is TRBV7-2, the J gene TRBJ2-3; 12 bases are shared with TRBD2. The CDR3 is 17 amino acids. Germline V gene lookup returns CDR1 SGHTA and CDR2 FQGNSA. The V gene end was trimmed by 5 bases and the J gene end by 5 bases; junction bases not matched to a gene: 11. CDR3 nucleotides: TGTGCCAGCAGCAAGCCGACTAGCGGGAGCTCTCGAGATACGCAGTATTTT. Translated, it gives CASSKPTSGSSRDTQYF.

The chain recombines TRBV4-1 with TRBJ2-7, with D possibly matching TRBD2 (6 bases). Per the germline V gene, CDR1 is MGHRA and CDR2 is YSYEKL. This CDR3 is built from 13 residues. V lost 0 bases and J 3 bases, leaving 6 bases between the germline ends. DNA for the CDR3: TGCGCCAGCAGCCAAGAGGGGGGCTACGAGCAGTACTTC. Translation gives CASSQEGGYEQYF.

The sample holds a few counts of this clonotype. The chain has TRBV5-1 and TRBJ2-7, with unresolved D. The CDR3 totals 15 residues. Germline CDR1 SGHRS, CDR2 YFSETQ. V was cut by 0 bases and J by 0 bases, with 10 bases left in between. DNA for the CDR3: TGCGCCAGCAGCTTGGAAGGGTTCAGCTCCTACGAGCAGTACTTC. Its protein is CASSLEGFSSYEQYF.

J is TRBJ2-2 and V is TRBV18; 8 nucleotides line up with TRBD1. After removal of 3 bases from V and 6 bases from J, the junction contained 6 bases not matched to a gene. CDR1 and CDR2 (germline): KGHSH, LQKENI. This CDR3 region has 15 residues. The CDR3 region has the DNA TGTGCCAGCTCACCGTTGGACAGGGAAGCCGGGGAGCTGTTTTTT. As protein: CASSPLDREAGELFF.

The chain recombines TRBV20-1 with TRBJ2-3, with a tentative D call TRBD2 (6 bases). Trimming left V 5 bases short and J 1 base short, with 19 bases between. The CDR3 contains 16 residues. Germline CDR1 DFQATT, CDR2 SNEGSKA (reference sequence). The chain's CDR3 is CSAGRGGGGGTDTQYF. CDR3 nucleotide sequence: TGCAGTGCTGGGAGAGGTGGCGGCGGGGGCACAGATACGCAGTATTTT.

This clonotype came up a few times. The chain combines TRBV5-1 with TRBJ1-5; D is uncertain. Trimming removed 5 bases at V and 9 bases at J, with 18 bases between. Germline CDR1 is SGHRS and CDR2 is YFSETQ. The CDR3 totals 14 residues. CDR3 in amino acids: CASSLGDSIGPQHF. DNA for the CDR3: TGCGCCAGCAGTTTAGGAGACTCCATCGGGCCCCAGCATTTT.

V is TRBV4-3 and J is TRBJ1-6, with unresolved D. The CDR3 totals 18 residues. V lost 0 bases and J 4 bases, leaving 16 bases between the germline ends. CDR1 is LGHNA and CDR2 is YSLEER in the germline V gene. The chain's CDR3 is CASSQDPWMEFYNSPLHF. In nucleotides, the CDR3 is TGCGCCAGCAGCCAAGATCCGTGGATGGAATTTTATAATTCACCCCTCCACTTT.

There are many counts of this clonotype. The chain uses TRBV6-1 and TRBJ1-5; 7 bases map to TRBD1. The CDR3 extends over 14 amino acids. V was pared by 4 bases and J by 4 bases, with 4 bases of the junction left unmatched. Germline CDR1 MNHNS, CDR2 SASEGT. CDR3 protein: CASSGQGPNQPQHF. CDR3 nucleotides: TGTGCCAGCAGTGGACAGGGACCTAATCAGCCCCAGCATTTT.

This clonotype was counted only a few times. J is TRBJ2-1 and V is TRBV11-3; 12 positions agree with TRBD2. From germline, CDR1 is SGHNT and CDR2 YENEEA. CDR3 length: 15 residues. V was pared by 4 bases and J by 6 bases, with 4 bases of the junction left unmatched. The CDR3 bases are TGTGCCAGCAGCTCAACTAGCGGGGGGATCAATGAGCAGTTCTTC. Residues: CASSSTSGGINEQFF. The entire variable domain, with the rest obtained from reference TRBV11-3 and TRBJ2-1, is as follows: EAGVVQSPRYKIIEKKQPVAFWCNPISGHNTLYWYLQNLGQGPELLIRYENEEAVDDSQLPKDRFSAERLKGVDSTLKIQPAELGDSAVYLCASSSTSGGINEQFFGPGTRLTVL.

This clonotype was observed at least ten times. The V and J genes are TRBV5-4 and TRBJ1-2; D gene uncertain. V lost 0 bases to trimming and J lost 4 bases, with 7 bases between them. This CDR3 is built from 13 residues. Germline values: CDR1 SGHNT, CDR2 YYREEE (reference sequence). In nucleotides, the CDR3 is TGTGCCAGCAGCTTGGTGGACGGCTATGGCTACACCTTC. Its protein product is CASSLVDGYGYTF.

There are many counts of this clonotype. This chain uses TRBV6-5 with TRBJ2-6; D is possibly TRBD1 (5 bases). V lost 0 bases and J lost 0, with 18 bases in between. The germline gives CDR1 MNHEY, CDR2 SVGAGI. The CDR3 has 20 residues. In nucleotides, the CDR3 is TGTGCCAGCAGTTACTCTTTTGCCAGAACAGGAAGCTCTGGGGCCAACGTCCTGACTTTC. Translation gives CASSYSFARTGSSGANVLTF.

The V and J genes are TRBV3-1 and TRBJ2-3; possible D gene TRBD1, 6 bases. The CDR3 is 13 amino acids. CDR1 LGHDT and CDR2 YNNKEL come from the germline V gene (reference sequence). The V gene lost 0 bases and the J gene lost 6 bases, with 7 bases spanning the gap. CDR3 sequence: CASSQEGADTQYF. CDR3 nucleotide sequence: TGTGCCAGCAGCCAAGAGGGGGCGGATACGCAGTATTTT.

The gene calls are TRBV4-1 and TRBJ1-1, with D hard to call. This CDR3 is built from 15 residues. The V gene's germline CDR1 is MGHRA and CDR2 YSYEKL. The V and J ends lost 1 base and 0 bases respectively, with 9 bases between them. The CDR3 DNA reads as TGCGCCAGCAGCCAAGGGGCAACCTTGAACACTGAAGCTTTCTTT. It is translated as CASSQGATLNTEAFF.

This clonotype has a handful of counts. The chain links TRBV2 to TRBJ2-1; D gene uncertain. The CDR3 consists of 9 residues. V lost 11 bases, J lost 9 bases, and 8 bases lay in between. The V gene's germline CDR1 is SNHLY and CDR2 FYNNEI. CDR3 in amino acids: CAWSGEQFF. CDR3 DNA: TGTGCCTGGAGTGGTGAGCAGTTCTTC.

This clonotype appeared a few times. The chain has TRBV7-6 and TRBJ1-1, with D possibly being TRBD1 (6 bases). CDR1 is SGHVS and CDR2 is FNYEAQ in the germline V gene. CDR3 size: 13 residues. The V end lost 10 bases, the J end lost 5 bases, and 17 bases lay between the germline ends. This CDR3 is CATQQGVATEAFF. Here the CDR3 DNA reads TGTGCCACCCAACAGGGAGTCGCGACTGAAGCTTTCTTT. The full variable domain, rest sourced from reference TRBV7-6 and TRBJ1-1, is GAGVSQSPRYKVTKRGQDVALRCDPISGHVSLYWYRQALGQGPEFLTYFNYEAQQDKSGLPNDRFSAERPEGSISTLTIQRTEQRDSAMYRCATQQGVATEAFFGQGTRLTVV.

Many counts were recorded for this clonotype. The chain combines TRBV6-2 or TRBV6-3 with TRBJ2-5; no firm D call. From germline, CDR1 is MNHEY and CDR2 SVGEGT. This CDR3 has 12 amino acids. V lost 5 bases to trimming and J lost 4 bases, with 8 bases between them. The CDR3 reads CASSALSETQYF. CDR3 sequence (DNA): TGTGCCAGCAGTGCCCTCTCAGAGACCCAGTACTTC.

Ten or more counts support this clonotype. The chain has TRBV19 and TRBJ2-3; the match to TRBD2 covers 8 bases. The length of the CDR3 is 17 residues. V was clipped by 7 bases and J by 2 bases; unmatched bases: 14. The germline gives CDR1 LNHDA, CDR2 SQIVND (reference sequence). Written as DNA, the CDR3 is TGTGCCAGTACCAAATATTGGCGGGGGGCTGACACAGATACGCAGTATTTT. Its translation is CASTKYWRGADTDTQYF.

This clonotype has at least ten counts. The gene calls are TRBV7-9 and TRBJ1-6, with 7 nucleotides matching TRBD1. The trim removed 5 bases at V and 9 bases at J, leaving 10 bases unmatched. There are 15 residues in the CDR3. CDR1 SEHNR and CDR2 FQNEAQ come from the germline V gene (reference sequence). CDR3 residues: CASSPGGEDGSPLHF. The CDR3 bases are TGTGCCAGCAGCCCAGGGGGGGAAGATGGTTCACCCCTCCACTTT.

The J gene is TRBJ1-1, the V gene TRBV6-6; the match to TRBD1 covers 8 bases. Per the germline V gene, CDR1 is MNHNY and CDR2 is SVGAGI (reference sequence). The junction had 15 bases not matched to a gene; V was cut back by 2 bases and J by 1 base. The CDR3 spans 19 residues. The CDR3 here is CASSYRQGATSSANTEAFF. The DNA of the CDR3 is TGTGCCAGCAGTTACCGCCAGGGGGCCACCTCCAGCGCGAACACTGAAGCTTTCTTT.

The gene calls are TRBV7-2 and TRBJ2-1, with 9 bases lining up with TRBD2. The CDR3 sequence is 12 residues long. Germline V gives CDR1 SGHTA, CDR2 FQGNSA. V lost 5 bases to trimming and J lost 16 bases; unmatched junction nucleotides: 9. This CDR3 is CASSTLAGSYFF. DNA of the CDR3: TGTGCCAGCAGCACTCTAGCGGGGTCTTATTTCTTC.

The V call is TRBV20-1, the J call TRBJ1-1; D may be TRBD1 (6 bases). CDR1 DFQATT and CDR2 SNEGSKA come from the germline V gene (reference sequence). The CDR3 totals 13 residues. Trimming took 3 bases from V and 4 from J, leaving 12 bases between them. The CDR3 loop reads CSASKGGITEAFF. The CDR3 region has the DNA TGCAGTGCTAGTAAGGGGGGAATCACTGAAGCTTTCTTT.

This clonotype appeared many times. The chain links TRBV27 to TRBJ2-3; D gene unclear. The V and J ends lost 2 bases and 4 bases respectively, with 13 bases between them. The CDR3 runs 15 residues. Germline V CDR1 and CDR2: MNHEY, SMNVEV (reference sequence). CDR3 amino acids: CASSLGTLRADTQYF. CDR3 in DNA: TGTGCCAGCAGTTTAGGAACATTACGCGCAGATACGCAGTATTTT.